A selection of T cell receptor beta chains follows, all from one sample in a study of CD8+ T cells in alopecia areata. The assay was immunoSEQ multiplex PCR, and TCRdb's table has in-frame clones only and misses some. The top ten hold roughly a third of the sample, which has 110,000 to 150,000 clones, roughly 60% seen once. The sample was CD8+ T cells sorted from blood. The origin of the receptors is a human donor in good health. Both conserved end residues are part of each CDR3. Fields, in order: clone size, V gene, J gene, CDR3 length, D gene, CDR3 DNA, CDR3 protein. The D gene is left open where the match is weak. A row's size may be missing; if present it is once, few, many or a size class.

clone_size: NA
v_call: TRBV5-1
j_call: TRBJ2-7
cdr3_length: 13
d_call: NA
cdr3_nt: TGCGCCAGCAGCTGGGGCACAGAGGGCGAGCAGTACTTC
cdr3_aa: CASSWGTEGEQYF

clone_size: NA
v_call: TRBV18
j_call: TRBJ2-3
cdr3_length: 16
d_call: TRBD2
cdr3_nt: TGTGCCAGCTCACCCCTAGCGGGGGCCCACACAGATACGCAGTATTTT
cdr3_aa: CASSPLAGAHTDTQYF

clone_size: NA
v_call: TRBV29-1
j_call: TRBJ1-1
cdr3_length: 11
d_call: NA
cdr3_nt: TGCAGCGTTGAGGGACGCACTGAAGCTTTCTTT
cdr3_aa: CSVEGRTEAFF

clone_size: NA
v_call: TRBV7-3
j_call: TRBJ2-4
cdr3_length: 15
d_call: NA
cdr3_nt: TGTGCCAGCAGCTTAATAGGGGCCCCTGGAGACATTCAGTACTTC
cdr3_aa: CASSLIGAPGDIQYF

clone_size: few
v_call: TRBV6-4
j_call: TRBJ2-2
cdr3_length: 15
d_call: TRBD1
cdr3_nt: TGTGCCAGCAGTGACACAGGGGGACACACCGGGGAGCTGTTTTTT
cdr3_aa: CASSDTGGHTGELFF

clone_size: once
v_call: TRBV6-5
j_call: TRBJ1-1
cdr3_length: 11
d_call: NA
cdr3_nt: TGTGCCAGCAGTTTCGGGATTGAAGCTTTCTTT
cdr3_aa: CASSFGIEAFF

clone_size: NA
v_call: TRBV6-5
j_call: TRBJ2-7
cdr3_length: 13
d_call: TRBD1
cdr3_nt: TGTGCCAGCGGGACAGGGGGCTCCTACGAGCAGTACTTC
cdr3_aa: CASGTGGSYEQYF

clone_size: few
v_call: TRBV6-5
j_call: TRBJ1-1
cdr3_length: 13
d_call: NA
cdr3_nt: TGTGCCAGCAGTTACCCTGGGAACACTGAAGCTTTCTTT
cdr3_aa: CASSYPGNTEAFF

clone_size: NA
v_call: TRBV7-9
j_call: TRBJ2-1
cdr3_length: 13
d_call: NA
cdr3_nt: TGTGCCAGCAGCCCGGATGGGGCGGAATCTCAGTTCTTC
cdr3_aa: CASSPDGAESQFF

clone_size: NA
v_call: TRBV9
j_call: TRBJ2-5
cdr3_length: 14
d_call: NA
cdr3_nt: TGTGCCAGCAGCCCTTCCGGGACGCTGGAGACCCAGTACTTC
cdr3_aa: CASSPSGTLETQYF

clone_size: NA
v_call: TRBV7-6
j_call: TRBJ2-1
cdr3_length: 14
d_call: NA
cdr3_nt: TGTGCCAGCAGCTTAGCGGGGGCAAACAATGAGCAGTTCTTC
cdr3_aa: CASSLAGANNEQFF

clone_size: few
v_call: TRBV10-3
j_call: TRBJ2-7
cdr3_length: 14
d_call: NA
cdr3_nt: TGTGCCATCAGTGAAAATAGGGCACCCTACGAGCAGTACTTC
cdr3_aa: CAISENRAPYEQYF

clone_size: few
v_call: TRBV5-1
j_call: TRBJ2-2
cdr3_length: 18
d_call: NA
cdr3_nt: TGCGCCAGCAGCTTGTGGGGTCGCGGACAACCCTCGACCGGGGAGCTGTTTTTT
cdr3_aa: CASSLWGRGQPSTGELFF

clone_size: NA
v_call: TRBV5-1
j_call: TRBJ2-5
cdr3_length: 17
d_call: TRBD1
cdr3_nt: TGCGCCAGCAGCCCGGGGACCGGTAAGGGACAGGGAGCGACCCAGTACTTC
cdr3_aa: CASSPGTGKGQGATQYF

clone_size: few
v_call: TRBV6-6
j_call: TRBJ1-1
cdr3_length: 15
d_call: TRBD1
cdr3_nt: TGTGCCAGCAGTTACTTAGACAGGGGAGGAACTGAAGCTTTCTTT
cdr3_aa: CASSYLDRGGTEAFF

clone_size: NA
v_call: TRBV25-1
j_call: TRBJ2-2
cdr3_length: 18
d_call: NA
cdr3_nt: TGTGCCAGCAGTGAGTTCGGCAGGGAAGGAGGTAACACCGGGGAGCTGTTTTTT
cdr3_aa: CASSEFGREGGNTGELFF

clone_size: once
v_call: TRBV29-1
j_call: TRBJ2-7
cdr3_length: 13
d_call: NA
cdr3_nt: TGCAGCGTTGAAGGCGCGGCGGTAGACGAGCAGTACTTC
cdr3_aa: CSVEGAAVDEQYF